This T cell receptor (beta chain) was recovered during a study of neurological immune-mediated disorders (dated by TCRdb to about 2019). Background on the whole study: Of the 35 or so multiple sclerosis patients, roughly 30 had relapsing-remitting MS and 3 had secondary progressive MS. Peripheral blood TCR-beta repertoires from patients with HTLV-I-associated myelopathy (HAM/TSP), patients with multiple sclerosis, and healthy controls were compared in the study using UMI-based sequencing. Longitudinal samples, technical triplicates and paired sorted CD4+ and CD8+ T-cell subsets, alongside PBMC samples, were included among the approximately 110 TCR-beta libraries. Of the roughly 71 subjects in the cohort, around 15 were HAM/TSP patients, some 34 were multiple sclerosis patients, and some 20 were healthy controls. Longitudinal HAM/TSP and healthy donors were sampled at 3 time-points each (about 3-45 month intervals).

This clonotype was picked up many times. Its antigen is not yet known. There are no base qualities to consult, and no much larger clone falls within one base. The time point label of this sample denotes: longitudinal time-point 1 (baseline). For unsorted PBMC libraries, 2 million PBMCs were used after storage in RNAlater at -80 degrees C until RNA extraction. Multiple sclerosis patients were enrolled in a US clinical protocol evaluating disease progression by magnetic resonance imaging. Peripheral blood underwent Ficoll-Hypaque density gradient centrifugation to isolate PBMCs, which were then cryopreserved in liquid nitrogen. Deletion took 5 bases off V and 5 bases off J, with a span of 19 bases between the germline ends. Spanning cysteine to phenylalanine, the CDR3 consists of 16 amino acids. Only the CDR3 DNA is retained, 48 bases long and in frame from the first base. The CDR1 and CDR2 encoded by the germline V gene (reference sequence) are SEHNR and FQNEAQ.

General conclusions and limits of the study: In a phylogenetic analysis, the repertoires of 18 out of 34 MS patients fell into a single cluster of related CDR3 sequences, pointing to a possible signature at the repertoire level. Across subjects, expanded clones never shared an identical CDR3 amino acid sequence, which suggests that the TCR-beta repertoires in every group were private. TCR clonal expansion was highest in HAM/TSP patients and lowest in MS patients, with MS patients falling below even healthy controls. No clinical or MRI features were associated with the MS cluster, and the authors said that larger cohorts are needed.

cDNA was synthesized by template-switch 5'RACE using a primer with a 10-nucleotide random unique molecular identifier that tagged each TCR transcript. Every sequencing run yielded over 180 million TCR-beta sequences covering 15-18 subjects. Total RNA was extracted with the RNeasy kit. TCR-beta VDJ regions were amplified with primers for the TCR constant region and the 5'RACE anchor, using the KAPA Real-time Library Amplification kit. Sample indexes and Illumina adaptors were added in a first PCR, and a second PCR then increased library yield. After Ampure bead purification, the roughly 650 bp TCR product was size-selected on a 2% E-gel SizeSelection system. Library quality was checked on a Bioanalyzer, concentration was measured with Qubit, and libraries were quantified with the Kapa Library Quantification kit before pooling. An Illumina HiSeq 2500 was used to sequence the libraries paired-end at 2 x 150 bp. To increase sequence diversity, roughly 25-31% phiX was spiked into each library pool. The authors' pipeline ran thus. The UMI-based MiGEC pipeline processed quality-filtered reads and removed over 85% of raw TCR sequences during error correction. IMGT germline references were used for alignment of VDJ genes, and clonotypes were defined by a unique CDR3 amino acid sequence together with V-J genes. VDJtools evaluated clonal expansion, Shannon diversity and CDR3 relatedness (CalcPairwiseDistances, ClusterSamples); CLCbio workbench built phylogenetic trees. Using coefficient-of-variation modelling across technical triplicates, the study counted a clone as expanded if it had at least 8 unique UMIs. In-frame beta chains were kept once TCRdb had trimmed the public reads at Q25 with fastp and called clones with MiXCR. Entries are consolidated by CDR3 protein sequence, retaining the most common genes and DNA. TCRdb, rather than the study authors, made the V and J calls. Here the sample has tens of thousands of distinct CDR3 sequences; 3% to 3.5% occur a single time. The ten largest clonotypes hold about 7.8% of the sample.

The sequence came from a woman in her sixties or seventies with multiple sclerosis. The chain was built from TRBV7-9 and TRBJ2-1; the D gene is possibly TRBD1 or TRBD2, each agreeing over 6 bases. Sequenced input: PBMCs. The CDR3 has the sequence CASSQGGRGSNNEQFF. The nucleotide sequence reads as follows: TGTGCCAGCAGCCAAGGGGGGCGGGGCAGTAACAATGAGCAGTTCTTC.